Each of the 9 T cell receptor beta chains below was sequenced from the same sample in a study of blood T cell repertoires in COVID-19. The repertoire was sequenced with immunoSEQ multiplex PCR; TCRdb's copy has only in-frame clones and lacks some. Of some 220,000 clones detected, more than 65% appear once; the ten largest clones hold 9.7%. Sample: peripheral blood. The source is a man aged 45-65 years with active or convalescent COVID-19.

Comment on this clone: At one end the junction does not follow the germline gene, possibly because of a read error. The chain links TRBV7-9 to TRBJ1-2; 7 bases map to TRBD1. CDR1 and CDR2 (germline): SEHNR, FQNEAQ (reference sequence). The CDR3 is 15 amino acids. The DNA for the CDR3 is TGTGCCAGCAGCCGATCCGGACAGGACTCTCCCTCGGGGATCTTC. It encodes CASSRSGQDSPSGIF.

CDR3 sequence (DNA): TGTGCCAGCAGCGTGCCCGGAGGGGATGAGCAGTTCTTC. It encodes CASSVPGGDEQFF. V gene TRBV7-3 combines with J gene TRBJ2-1, with D maybe TRBD2 (6 bases). The CDR3 totals 13 residues. Trimming removed 5 bases at V and 8 bases at J, with 13 bases between. Looked up from germline, CDR1 is SGHTA and CDR2 is FQGTGA. The complete variable domain, with remaining parts taken from reference TRBV7-3 and TRBJ2-1, reads GAGVSQTPSNKVTEKGKYVELRCDPISGHTALYWYRQSLGQGPEFLIYFQGTGAADDSGLPNDRFFAVRPEGSVSTLKIQRTERGDSAVYLCASSVPGGDEQFFGPGTRLTVL.

The chain combines TRBV3-1 (or the pseudogene TRBV3-2) with TRBJ1-5, with 7 positions matching TRBD1. J was trimmed by 9 bases and V by 3 bases; bases with no gene match: 11. The germline V gene has CDR1 LGHDT and CDR2 YNNKEL (reference sequence). The CDR3 is 15 amino acids. The CDR3 loop reads CASSQEGAKGLPQHF. Here the CDR3 DNA reads TGTGCCAGCAGCCAGGAGGGGGCAAAGGGATTGCCCCAGCATTTT.

This clone was counted once. This chain uses TRBV28 with TRBJ2-1; 8 bases match TRBD1. The CDR3 is made up of 16 amino acids. Per germline, CDR1 MDHEN and CDR2 SYDVKM. V was pared by 5 bases and J by 4 bases, with 10 bases of the junction left unmatched. CDR3 in amino acids: CASSTVDRVRYNEQFF. The CDR3 nucleotides are TGTGCCAGCAGTACCGTGGACAGGGTGAGGTACAATGAGCAGTTCTTC.

The J gene is TRBJ2-7, the V gene TRBV30; maybe TRBD2 (5 bases). V lost 5 bases to trimming and J lost 0 bases, with 17 bases between them. CDR1 and CDR2 from the germline V gene are GTSNPN and SVGIG (reference sequence). There are 15 residues in the CDR3. This chain's CDR3 is CAWGSGIGDSYEQYF. CDR3 nucleotides: TGTGCCTGGGGATCCGGTATCGGGGACTCCTACGAGCAGTACTTC.

V usage is TRBV5-1 and J usage is TRBJ1-4; unclear D gene. The V and J ends lost 1 base and 7 bases respectively, with 11 bases between them. Per the germline V gene, CDR1 is SGHRS and CDR2 is YFSETQ. There are 14 residues in the CDR3. CDR3 DNA sequence: TGCGCCAGCAGCTTGCCGGAGCGGGTTGAAAAACTGTTTTTT. It specifies CASSLPERVEKLFF.

In DNA, the CDR3 is TGTGCCACCTCCCCTTTCGCGGGGGGATACAATGAGCAGTTCTTC. Translated: CATSPFAGGYNEQFF. The V and J genes are TRBV27 and TRBJ2-1; 8 bases are shared with TRBD2. The J segment lost 4 bases and the V segment lost 10 bases, leaving 12 bases of the junction unmatched. The CDR3 runs 15 residues. Germline V gives CDR1 MNHEY, CDR2 SMNVEV (reference sequence).

The chain combines TRBV5-4 with TRBJ2-1, with TRBD2 matching over 8 bases. The CDR3 is made up of 16 amino acids. Unmatched junction bases numbered 7, after V lost 4 bases and J lost 1 base. Germline V gives CDR1 SGHNT, CDR2 YYREEE (reference sequence). The CDR3 DNA reads TGTGCCAGCAGCCCGGGGGGGGCGATATCCTACAATGAGCAGTTCTTC. As protein: CASSPGGAISYNEQFF.

The chain couples TRBV28 to TRBJ2-4; 7 bases are a match to TRBD2. J lost 0 bases, V lost 6 bases, and 8 bases had no gene match. The germline V gene encodes CDR1 MDHEN and CDR2 SYDVKM. The CDR3 length is 16 residues. CDR3 region: CASSSGGGVAKNIQYF. The CDR3 nucleotides are TGTGCCAGCAGCAGTGGGGGGGGAGTAGCCAAAAACATTCAGTACTTC. The full variable domain, its missing parts supplied by reference TRBV28 and TRBJ2-4, is DVKVTQSSRYLVKRTGEKVFLECVQDMDHENMFWYRQDPGLGLRLIYFSYDVKMKEKGDIPEGYSVSREKKERFSLILESASTNQTSMYLCASSSGGGVAKNIQYFGAGTRLSVL.